The 10 T cell receptor beta chains below all came from one sample that was sequenced in a study of cytotoxic CD8 clonotypes in ibrutinib-treated CLL. TCRdb's copy holds only in-frame clones and misses some; the assay was immunoSEQ multiplex PCR. The repertoire holds around 70,000 clones, 90% seen once, with approximately 3% in the top ten. Here the sequenced sample was PBMCs, taken after 12 months of ibrutinib treatment. These TCRs come from a human donor with chronic lymphocytic leukemia.

This rearrangement joins TRBV10-3 to TRBJ2-1; 10 nucleotides agree with TRBD2. This CDR3 contains 13 residues. Germline V gives CDR1 ENHRY, CDR2 SYGVKD. Trimming at V came to 10 bases and at J to 7 bases, leaving 7 bases not matched to a gene. The DNA for the CDR3 is TGTGCCAGCAGCGGGAGGGACAGGAATGAGCAGTTCTTC. It specifies CASSGRDRNEQFF.

The V call is TRBV19, the J call TRBJ2-3; D uncertain. CDR1 and CDR2 from the germline V gene are LNHDA and SQIVND (reference sequence). Trimming removed 1 base at V and 10 bases at J, with 15 bases between. The length of the CDR3 is 14 residues. The CDR3 region has the DNA TGTGCCAGTAGTATAGCGGAGCCTCCGCCGGCGCAGTATTTT. This codes for CASSIAEPPPAQYF. Using reference TRBV19 and TRBJ2-3 for the parts outside the CDR3, the full variable domain is DGGITQSPKYLFRKEGQNVTLSCEQNLNHDAMYWYRQDPGQGLRLIYYSQIVNDFQKGDIAEGYSVSREKKESFPLTVTSAQKNPTAFYLCASSIAEPPPAQYFGPGTRLTVL.

This clone was recorded once. The chain employs TRBV5-1 and TRBJ1-4; D may be TRBD1 (5 bases). V lost 5 bases and J 7 bases, leaving 18 bases between the germline ends. Germline CDR1 SGHRS, CDR2 YFSETQ. This CDR3 region has 15 residues. The CDR3 nucleotides are TGCGCCAGCAGTGACGGAGGGATTCAGGGTGAAAAACTGTTTTTT. Translation gives CASSDGGIQGEKLFF.

The rearrangement uses TRBV2 and TRBJ2-1; 16 nucleotides align to TRBD2. The junction had 5 bases not matched to a gene; V was cut back by 6 bases and J by 0 bases. CDR3 length: 18 residues. The germline CDR1 and CDR2 sequences are SNHLY and FYNNEI. CDR3 sequence (DNA): TGTGCCAGCAGAAAGGGGACTAGCGGGAGGGGCTCCTACAATGAGCAGTTCTTC. Translated: CASRKGTSGRGSYNEQFF. The full variable domain, with the rest looked up from reference TRBV2 and TRBJ2-1, is EPEVTQTPSHQVTQMGQEVILRCVPISNHLYFYWYRQILGQKVEFLVSFYNNEISEKSEIFDDQFSVERPDGSNFTLKIRSTKLEDSAMYFCASRKGTSGRGSYNEQFFGPGTRLTVL.

J is TRBJ2-1 and V is TRBV7-3; D might be TRBD2 (5 bases). The germline V gene encodes CDR1 SGHTA and CDR2 FQGTGA. V dropped 4 bases and J dropped 9 bases, with 16 bases sitting between them. The CDR3 sequence is 14 residues long. DNA of the CDR3: TGTGCCAGCAGCTCACCTACTAGTTCGGGTGAGCAGTTCTTC. It yields the protein CASSSPTSSGEQFF.

The gene calls are TRBV9 and TRBJ2-5; D is ambiguous. The CDR3 spans 11 residues. V lost 3 bases and J lost 2, with 2 bases in between. Germline loops: CDR1 SGDLS, CDR2 YYNGEE. Written as DNA, the CDR3 is TGTGCCAGCAGCGCACAAGAGACCCAGTACTTC. This encodes CASSAQETQYF.

The V and J genes are TRBV5-1 and TRBJ2-1, with D unresolved. The CDR3 is 12 residues long. In germline, CDR1 is SGHRS, CDR2 YFSETQ. Trimming stripped 2 bases from V and 5 bases from J, with 5 bases between. The CDR3: CASSFRNNEQFF. DNA of the CDR3: TGCGCCAGCAGCTTTAGGAACAATGAGCAGTTCTTC.

As DNA, the CDR3 is TGTGCCAGCAGCCTCGGGCAGGACCTTGAGGAGTACTTC. This sequence encodes CASSLGQDLEEYF. This chain links TRBV7-8 with TRBJ2-7; D remains unclear. Germline lookup yields CDR1 SGHVS and CDR2 FQNEAQ. This CDR3 has 13 residues. The V end was cut by 5 bases, the J end by 11 bases, with 19 bases between.

V gene TRBV27 combines with J gene TRBJ1-2; D not resolved. Trimming pared 8 bases from V and 2 bases from J, leaving 15 bases between. The germline V gene has CDR1 MNHEY and CDR2 SMNVEV (reference sequence). The CDR3 sequence is 14 residues long. CDR3: CASGYGGPNYGYTF. CDR3 nucleotides: TGTGCCAGCGGCTATGGTGGGCCGAACTATGGCTACACCTTC.

This clone was seen a few times. This chain links TRBV7-9 with TRBJ1-5, with TRBD1 matching over 7 bases. This CDR3 contains 16 residues. In germline, CDR1 is SEHNR, CDR2 FQNEAQ (reference sequence). The junction had 7 bases not matched to a gene; V was cut back by 5 bases and J by 0 bases. The CDR3 sequence: CASSPGTDSSNQPQHF. The CDR3, as DNA: TGTGCCAGCAGCCCAGGGACAGACTCTAGCAATCAGCCCCAGCATTTT. Looking up the rest from reference TRBV7-9 and TRBJ1-5 gives the full variable domain: DTGVSQNPRHKITKRGQNVTFRCDPISEHNRLYWYRQTLGQGPEFLTYFQNEAQLEKSRLLSDRFSAERPKGSFSTLEIQRTEQGDSAMYLCASSPGTDSSNQPQHFGDGTRLSIL.